A single sample is the source of the 2 T cell receptor beta chains below, sequenced in a study of cytomegalovirus exposure and HLA in healthy donors. Here immunoSEQ multiplex PCR was the method, and the copy in TCRdb shows in-frame clones only, minus some. The profile shows 70,000 or so clones, around 94% of them singletons. What was sequenced was PBMCs. These receptors were obtained from a man aged 18 to 29 in good health and CMV-seropositive.

This clone was seen only once. The chain employs TRBV5-5 and TRBJ2-5; D is uncertain. The CDR3 covers 15 residues. V was shortened by 0 bases and J by 4 bases, with 13 bases between the two germline ends. Germline assignment: CDR1 SGHKS and CDR2 YYEKEE (reference sequence). The CDR3 loop is CASSLGQVMGETQYF. DNA of the CDR3: TGTGCCAGCAGCTTGGGGCAGGTAATGGGAGAGACCCAGTACTTC.

V is TRBV27 and J is TRBJ2-1, with D uncertain. The CDR3 is 11 residues long. Trimming shortened V by 5 bases and J by 11 bases, and 10 bases separated the two germline ends. In germline, CDR1 is MNHEY, CDR2 SMNVEV (reference sequence). The CDR3 nucleotides are TGTGCCAGCAGTGCGTCGGAGAAGCAGTTCTTC. Translated: CASSASEKQFF.